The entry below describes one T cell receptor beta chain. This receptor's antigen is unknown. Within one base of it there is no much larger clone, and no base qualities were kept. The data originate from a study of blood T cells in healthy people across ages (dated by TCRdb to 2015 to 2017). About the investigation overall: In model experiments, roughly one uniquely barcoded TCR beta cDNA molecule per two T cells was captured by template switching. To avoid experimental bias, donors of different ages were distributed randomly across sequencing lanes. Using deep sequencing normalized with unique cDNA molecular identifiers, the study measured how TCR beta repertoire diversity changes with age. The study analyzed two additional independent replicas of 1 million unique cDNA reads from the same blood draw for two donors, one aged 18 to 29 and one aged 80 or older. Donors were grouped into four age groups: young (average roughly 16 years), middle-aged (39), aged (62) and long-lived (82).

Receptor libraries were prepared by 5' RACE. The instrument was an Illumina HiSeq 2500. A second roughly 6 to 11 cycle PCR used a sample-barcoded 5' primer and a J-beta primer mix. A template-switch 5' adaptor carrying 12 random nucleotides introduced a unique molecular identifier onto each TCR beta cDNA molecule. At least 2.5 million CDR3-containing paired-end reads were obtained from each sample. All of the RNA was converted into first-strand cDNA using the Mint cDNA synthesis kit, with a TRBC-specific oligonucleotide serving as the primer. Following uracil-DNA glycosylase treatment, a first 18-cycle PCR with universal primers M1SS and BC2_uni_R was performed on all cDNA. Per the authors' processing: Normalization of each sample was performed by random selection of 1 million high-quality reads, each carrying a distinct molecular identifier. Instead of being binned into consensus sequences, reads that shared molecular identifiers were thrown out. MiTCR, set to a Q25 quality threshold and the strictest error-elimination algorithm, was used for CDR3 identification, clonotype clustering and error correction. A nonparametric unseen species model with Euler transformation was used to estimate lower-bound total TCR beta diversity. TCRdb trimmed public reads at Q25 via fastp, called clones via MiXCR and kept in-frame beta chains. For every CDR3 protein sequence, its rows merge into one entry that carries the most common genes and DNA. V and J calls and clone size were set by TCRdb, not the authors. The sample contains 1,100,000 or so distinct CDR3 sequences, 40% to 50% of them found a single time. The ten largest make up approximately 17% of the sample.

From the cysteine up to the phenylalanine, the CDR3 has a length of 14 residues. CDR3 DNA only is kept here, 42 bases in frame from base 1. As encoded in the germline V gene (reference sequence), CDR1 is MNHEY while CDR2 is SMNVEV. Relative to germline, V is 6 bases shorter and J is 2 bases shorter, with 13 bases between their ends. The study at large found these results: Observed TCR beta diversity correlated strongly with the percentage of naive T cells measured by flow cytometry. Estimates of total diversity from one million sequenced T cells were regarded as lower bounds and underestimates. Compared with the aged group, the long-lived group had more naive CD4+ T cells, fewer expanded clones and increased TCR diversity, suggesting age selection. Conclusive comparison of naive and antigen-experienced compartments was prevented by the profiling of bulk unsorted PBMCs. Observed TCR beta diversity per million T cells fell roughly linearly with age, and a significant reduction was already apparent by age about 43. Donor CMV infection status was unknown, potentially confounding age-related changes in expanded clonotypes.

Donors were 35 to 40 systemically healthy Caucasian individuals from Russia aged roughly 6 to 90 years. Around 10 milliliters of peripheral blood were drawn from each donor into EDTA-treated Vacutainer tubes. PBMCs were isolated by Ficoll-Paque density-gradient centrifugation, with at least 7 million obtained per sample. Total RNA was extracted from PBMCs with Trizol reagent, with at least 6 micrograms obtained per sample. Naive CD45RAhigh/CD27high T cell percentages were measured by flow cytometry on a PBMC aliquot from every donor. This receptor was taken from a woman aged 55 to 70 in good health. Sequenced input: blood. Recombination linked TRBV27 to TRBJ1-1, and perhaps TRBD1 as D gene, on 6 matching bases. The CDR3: CASSSRQDNTEAFF. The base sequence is TGTGCCAGCAGCTCTCGACAGGACAACACTGAAGCTTTCTTT.